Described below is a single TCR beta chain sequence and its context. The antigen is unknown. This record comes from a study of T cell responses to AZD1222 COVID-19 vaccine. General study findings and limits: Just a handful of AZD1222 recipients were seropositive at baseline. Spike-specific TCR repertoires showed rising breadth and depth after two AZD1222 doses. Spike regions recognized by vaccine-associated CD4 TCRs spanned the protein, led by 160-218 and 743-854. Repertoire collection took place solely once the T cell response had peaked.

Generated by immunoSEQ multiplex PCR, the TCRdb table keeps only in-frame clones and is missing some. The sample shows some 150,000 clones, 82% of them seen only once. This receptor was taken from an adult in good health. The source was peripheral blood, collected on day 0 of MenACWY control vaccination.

The CDR3 is CASSVESNTEAFF. The CDR3 region has the DNA TGTGCCAGCAGCGTAGAGTCGAACACTGAAGCTTTCTTT. V usage is TRBV9 and J usage is TRBJ1-1, with D unresolved. This CDR3 has 13 amino acids. Germline CDR1 SGDLS, CDR2 YYNGEE. V was shortened by 0 bases and J by 1 base, with 4 bases between the two germline ends.